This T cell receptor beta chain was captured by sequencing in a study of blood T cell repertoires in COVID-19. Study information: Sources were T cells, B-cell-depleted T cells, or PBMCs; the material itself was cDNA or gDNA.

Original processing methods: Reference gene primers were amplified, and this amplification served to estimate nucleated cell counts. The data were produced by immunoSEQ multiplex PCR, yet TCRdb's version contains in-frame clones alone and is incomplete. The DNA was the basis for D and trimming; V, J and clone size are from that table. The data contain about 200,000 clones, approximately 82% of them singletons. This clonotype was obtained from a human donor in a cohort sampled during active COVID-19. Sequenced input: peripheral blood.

In nucleotides, the CDR3 is TGTGCCAGCAGCTTACGACAGGGGGCGGAGACCCAGTACTTC. This translates into CASSLRQGAETQYF. The chain carries TRBV7-9 and TRBJ2-5, with 10 bases matching TRBD1. The length of the CDR3 is 14 residues. V lost 2 bases to trimming and J lost 5 bases; unmatched junction nucleotides: 2. Germline CDR1 and CDR2: SEHNR and FQNEAQ (reference sequence).